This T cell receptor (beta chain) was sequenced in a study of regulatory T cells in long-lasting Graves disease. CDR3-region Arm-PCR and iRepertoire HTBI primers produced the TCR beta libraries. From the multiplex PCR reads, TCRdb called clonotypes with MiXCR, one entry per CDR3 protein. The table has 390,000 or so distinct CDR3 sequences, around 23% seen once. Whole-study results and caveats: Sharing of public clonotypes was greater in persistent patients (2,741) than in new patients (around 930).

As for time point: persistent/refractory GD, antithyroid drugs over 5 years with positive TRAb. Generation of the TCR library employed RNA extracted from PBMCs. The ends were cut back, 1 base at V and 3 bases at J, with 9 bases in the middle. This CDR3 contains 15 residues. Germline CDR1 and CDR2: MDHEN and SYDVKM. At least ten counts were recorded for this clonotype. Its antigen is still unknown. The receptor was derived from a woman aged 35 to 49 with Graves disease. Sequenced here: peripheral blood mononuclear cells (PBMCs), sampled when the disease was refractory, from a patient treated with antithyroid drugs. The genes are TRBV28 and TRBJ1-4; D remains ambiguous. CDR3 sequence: CASSLFGVANEKLFF. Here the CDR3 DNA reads TGTGCCAGCAGTTTATTCGGGGTCGCTAATGAAAAACTGTTTTTT.